This T cell receptor (beta chain) was sequenced during a study of T cell repertoires in cytomegalovirus infection. Study-wide findings and caveats: There were carriers of CMV plus the relevant HLA, and cumulative public TCR beta family frequency identified them.

This clonotype was counted once. The antigen is unknown. In TCRdb, the reads were re-called with MiXCR into one record per CDR3 protein. The sample has about 770,000 distinct CDR3 sequences; 25% to 30% are singletons. V was clipped by 3 bases and J by 2 bases; unmatched bases: 19. CDR3 length: 20 residues. Germline V lookup: CDR1 SEHNR, CDR2 FQNEAQ (reference sequence). This chain connects TRBV7-9 to TRBJ2-3; 8 nucleotides agree with TRBD2. The origin of this receptor is a human donor in good health (CMV status not recorded). Some clones in this sample may be carry-over from other donors' samples. The sample here was cultured CD8+ T cells from PBMCs, taken from culture after CMV antigen stimulation. In nucleotides, the CDR3 is TGTGCCAGCAGCTTGTCTCTTTCGGGGGGGCTATACCCCTACACAGATACGCAGTATTTT. This codes for CASSLSLSGGLYPYTDTQYF.